The TCR beta chain described here comes from a study of naive and memory T cell subsets. Whole-study findings and limits: Tuberculin site TCR excess was interpreted as type IV hypersensitivity infiltration.

In regard to this clonotype: Its antigen is not known.

Blood and skin TCR RNA was reverse transcribed with alpha and beta constant primers. TCRdb ran MiXCR on the UMI-ligation and nested PCR reads and lists one entry per CDR3 protein. Of 17,000 or so distinct CDR3 sequences in the sample, nearly 9.5% were seen once. Per germline, CDR1 SGHAT and CDR2 FQNNGV. V gave up 4 bases and J gave up 0 bases; unmatched junction bases: 8. This CDR3 region has 17 residues. Regarding treatment: skin biopsy from PPD injection site in Mantoux-positive individual. Input was about 1 to 1,100 ng of DNase-treated total RNA without cell sorting. A UMI-containing oligonucleotide was joined by 3' ligation to the TCR cDNA template. Biopsied sites were PPD injections in people with a positive Mantoux test.

The specimen was skin, collected from a tuberculin skin test site. The chain joins TRBV11-2 to TRBJ2-1; 8 nucleotides match TRBD1. This TCR derives from an adult in good health. The CDR3 sequence is CASSSVDRGSSYNEQFF. DNA of the CDR3: TGTGCCAGCAGCTCTGTTGACAGGGGCAGCTCCTACAATGAGCAGTTCTTC.